The T cell receptor beta chain under discussion was sequenced for a study of tumor and adjacent non-tumor tissue in lung cancer. Study-level points and caveats: TCR diversity was significantly greater in tumor than normal lung tissue.

Three rounds of nested PCR, following a modified ARM-PCR protocol, produced the TCRbeta library. TCRdb itself ran the multiplex PCR reads through MiXCR, one entry per CDR3 protein. Among roughly 70,000 distinct CDR3 sequences listed, about 80% were seen once. Concerning this clonotype itself: Its antigen is still unknown.

The template was RNA from unsorted bulk tissue. Sequences were obtained from lung tumor tissue. The TCR comes from a man in his 60s with non-small cell lung cancer.

CDR3 region: CSALIAGGRDEQFF. Written as DNA, the CDR3 is TGCAGTGCTCTCATAGCGGGAGGGCGAGATGAGCAGTTCTTC. The V gene is TRBV20-1, the J gene TRBJ2-1, with 11 positions matching TRBD2. The CDR3 sequence is 14 residues long. V was pared by 5 bases and J by 8 bases, with 8 bases of the junction left unmatched. Germline CDR1 is DFQATT and CDR2 is SNEGSKA (reference sequence).